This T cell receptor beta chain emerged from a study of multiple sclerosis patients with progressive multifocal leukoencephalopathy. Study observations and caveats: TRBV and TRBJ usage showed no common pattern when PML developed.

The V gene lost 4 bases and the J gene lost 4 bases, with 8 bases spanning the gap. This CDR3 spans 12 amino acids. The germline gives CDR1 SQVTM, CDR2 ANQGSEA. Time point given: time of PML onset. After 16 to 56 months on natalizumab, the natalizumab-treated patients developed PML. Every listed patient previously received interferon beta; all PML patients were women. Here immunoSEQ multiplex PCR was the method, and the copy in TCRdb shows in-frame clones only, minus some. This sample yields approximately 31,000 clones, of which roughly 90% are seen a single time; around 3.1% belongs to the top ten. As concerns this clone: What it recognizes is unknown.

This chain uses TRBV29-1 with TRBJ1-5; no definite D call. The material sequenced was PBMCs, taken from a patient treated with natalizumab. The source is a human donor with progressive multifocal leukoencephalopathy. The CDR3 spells CSVGGGNQPQHF. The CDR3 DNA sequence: TGCAGCGTTGGGGGAGGGAATCAGCCCCAGCATTTT.